This TCR beta chain originates from a study of CD8 T cells in Susac syndrome. Across the study: Over 5 sequenced Susac syndrome patients had clinically active disease, while about 8 were in remission.

Reverse transcription of about 0.5 to 1 ug RNA used random hexamers. By means of immunoSEQ multiplex PCR, TCR beta CDR3 spanning 54 Vbeta and 13 Jbeta underwent amplification. TCRdb independently ran MiXCR on the immunoSEQ multiplex PCR reads; one entry per CDR3 protein. The sample has under 200,000 distinct CDR3 sequences, 94% seen once. The CDR3 spans 14 residues. Trimming cost V 5 bases and J 1 base; bases outside gene matches: 4. The germline CDR1 and CDR2 sequences are SQVTM and ANQGSEA. The clonotype comes from a human donor with Susac syndrome. The genes are TRBV29-1 and TRBJ2-7; 11 bases map to TRBD2. The specimen sequenced was CD4+ T cells from PBMCs. Here the CDR3 reads CSVTGTSGSYEQYF. The CDR3 DNA follows: TGCAGCGTTACCGGGACTAGCGGTTCCTACGAGCAGTACTTC.